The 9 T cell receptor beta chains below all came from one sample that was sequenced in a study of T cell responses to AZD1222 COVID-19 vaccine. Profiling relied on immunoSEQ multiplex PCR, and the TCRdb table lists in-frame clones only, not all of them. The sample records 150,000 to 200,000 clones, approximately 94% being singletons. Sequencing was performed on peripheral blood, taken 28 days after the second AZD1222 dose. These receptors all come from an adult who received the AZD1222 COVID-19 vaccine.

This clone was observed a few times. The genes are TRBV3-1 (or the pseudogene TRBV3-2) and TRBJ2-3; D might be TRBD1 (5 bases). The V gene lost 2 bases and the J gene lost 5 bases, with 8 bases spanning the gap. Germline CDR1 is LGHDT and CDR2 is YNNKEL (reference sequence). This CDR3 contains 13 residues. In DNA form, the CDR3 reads TGTGCCAGCAGCCAATTAGGGGTAGATACGCAGTATTTT. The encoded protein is CASSQLGVDTQYF.

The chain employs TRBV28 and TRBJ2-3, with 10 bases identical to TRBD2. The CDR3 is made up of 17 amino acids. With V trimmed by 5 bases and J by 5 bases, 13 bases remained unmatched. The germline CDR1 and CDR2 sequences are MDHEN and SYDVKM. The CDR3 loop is CASSPSGRALSGDTQYF. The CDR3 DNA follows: TGTGCCAGCAGTCCAAGCGGGAGGGCCCTCAGTGGAGATACGCAGTATTTT.

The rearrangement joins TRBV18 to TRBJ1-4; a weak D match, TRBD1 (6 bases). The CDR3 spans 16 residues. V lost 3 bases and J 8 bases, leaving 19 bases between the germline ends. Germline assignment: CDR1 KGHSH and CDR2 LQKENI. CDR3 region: CASSPSSTGMREKLFF. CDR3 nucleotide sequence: TGTGCCAGCTCACCGAGCAGCACAGGGATGCGGGAAAAACTGTTTTTT.

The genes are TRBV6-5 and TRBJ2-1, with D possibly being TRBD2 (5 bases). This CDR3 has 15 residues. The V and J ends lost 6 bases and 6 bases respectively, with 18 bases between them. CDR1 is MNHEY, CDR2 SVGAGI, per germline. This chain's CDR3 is CASSRPGMGINEQFF. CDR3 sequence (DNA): TGTGCCAGCAGCCGCCCGGGGATGGGAATCAATGAGCAGTTCTTC.

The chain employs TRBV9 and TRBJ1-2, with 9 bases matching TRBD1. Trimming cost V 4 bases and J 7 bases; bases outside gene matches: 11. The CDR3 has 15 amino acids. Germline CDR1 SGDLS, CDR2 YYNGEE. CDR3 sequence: CASSLRQGDWSGYTF. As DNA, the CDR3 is TGTGCCAGCAGCCTACGACAGGGGGATTGGTCTGGCTACACCTTC.

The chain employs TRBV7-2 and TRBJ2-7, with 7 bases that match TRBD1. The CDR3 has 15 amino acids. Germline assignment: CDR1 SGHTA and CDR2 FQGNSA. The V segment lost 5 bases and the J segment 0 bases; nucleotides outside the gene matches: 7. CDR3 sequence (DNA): TGTGCCAGCAGCGGCGGACAGGCTGGCTCCTACGAGCAGTACTTC. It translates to CASSGGQAGSYEQYF. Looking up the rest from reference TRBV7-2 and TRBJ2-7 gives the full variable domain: GAGVSQSPSNKVTEKGKDVELRCDPISGHTALYWYRQSLGQGLEFLIYFQGNSAPDKSGLPSDRFSAERTGGSVSTLTIQRTQQEDSAVYLCASSGGQAGSYEQYFGPGTRLTVT.

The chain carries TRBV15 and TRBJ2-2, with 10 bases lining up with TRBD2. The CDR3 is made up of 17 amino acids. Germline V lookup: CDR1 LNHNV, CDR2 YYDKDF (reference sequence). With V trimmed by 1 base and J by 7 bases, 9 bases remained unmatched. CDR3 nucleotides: TGTGCCACCAGCAGAGGGACTAGCGGAATTTGGATCGGGGAGCTGTTTTTT. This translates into CATSRGTSGIWIGELFF.

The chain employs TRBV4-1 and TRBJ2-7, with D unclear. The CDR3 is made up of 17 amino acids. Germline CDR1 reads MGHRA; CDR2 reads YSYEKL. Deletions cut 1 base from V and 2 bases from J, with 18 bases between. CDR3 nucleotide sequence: TGCGCCAGCAGCCAAGTGCTCGGGCTATCCATCCCCTACGAGCAGTACTTC. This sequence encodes CASSQVLGLSIPYEQYF.

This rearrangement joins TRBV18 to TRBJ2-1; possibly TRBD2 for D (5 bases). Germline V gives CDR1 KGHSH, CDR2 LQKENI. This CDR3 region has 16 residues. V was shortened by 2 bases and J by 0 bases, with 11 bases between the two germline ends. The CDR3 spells CASSPLEVSSYNEQFF. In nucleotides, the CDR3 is TGTGCCAGCTCACCATTGGAGGTAAGCTCCTACAATGAGCAGTTCTTC. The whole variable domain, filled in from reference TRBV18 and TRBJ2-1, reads NAGVMQNPRHLVRRRGQEARLRCSPMKGHSHVYWYRQLPEEGLKFMVYLQKENIIDESGMPKERFSAEFPKEGPSILRIQQVVRGDSAAYFCASSPLEVSSYNEQFFGPGTRLTVL.